A single sample is the source of the 10 T cell receptor beta chains below, sequenced in a study of blood T cell repertoires in COVID-19. The method was immunoSEQ multiplex PCR; TCRdb's version includes in-frame clones alone and lacks a portion of them. The data contain hundreds of thousands of clones, 65% to 90% of them singletons. Sequencing was done on a sample of PBMCs or T cells enriched from blood (not recorded which). These receptors all stem from a young woman who had been exposed to COVID-19.

This chain uses TRBV10-1 with TRBJ2-5, with a possible D match to TRBD2 (5 bases). Per the germline V gene, CDR1 is WNHNN and CDR2 is SYGVQD (reference sequence). The CDR3 loop spans 13 amino acids. The V end lost 2 bases, the J end lost 2 bases, and 6 bases lay between the germline ends. The DNA for the CDR3 is TGCGCCAGCAGTGAGGGCGGGCAAGAGACCCAGTACTTC. Translation: CASSEGGQETQYF.

This sequence joins TRBV6-1 and TRBJ2-1; the match to TRBD1 covers 8 bases. Germline-derived CDR1 and CDR2 are MNHNS and SASEGT. Trimming removed 2 bases from V and 10 bases from J; junction bases left unmatched: 13. The CDR3 totals 16 residues. CDR3 loop: CASSEHQQGVSREQFF. The CDR3, as DNA: TGTGCCAGCAGTGAACATCAACAGGGGGTGTCCAGGGAGCAGTTCTTC.

V and J are TRBV24-1 and TRBJ2-7; 8 nucleotides line up with TRBD1. Per germline, CDR1 KGHDR and CDR2 SFDVKD. The CDR3 has 14 amino acids. The V segment lost 3 bases and the J segment 2 bases; nucleotides outside the gene matches: 2. The CDR3 reads CATSDGTGTYEQYF. CDR3 coding DNA: TGTGCCACCAGTGATGGGACAGGTACCTACGAGCAGTACTTC.

The J gene is TRBJ1-2, the V gene TRBV18, with TRBD1 as a possible D gene (5 bases). There are 13 residues in the CDR3. CDR1 is KGHSH, CDR2 LQKENI, per germline. V shed 2 bases and J shed 5 bases, with 9 bases lying between them. The CDR3 DNA reads as TGTGCCAGCTCACCATTGGGGGGATATGGCTACACCTTC. Residues: CASSPLGGYGYTF. Full variable domain (rest looked up from reference TRBV18 and TRBJ1-2): NAGVMQNPRHLVRRRGQEARLRCSPMKGHSHVYWYRQLPEEGLKFMVYLQKENIIDESGMPKERFSAEFPKEGPSILRIQQVVRGDSAAYFCASSPLGGYGYTFGSGTRLTVV.

The V call is TRBV4-2, the J call TRBJ1-2, with D maybe TRBD1 (6 bases). V shed 4 bases and J shed 4 bases, with 13 bases lying between them. Germline V lookup: CDR1 LGHNA, CDR2 YNFKEQ. CDR3 length equals 14 residues. The CDR3 coding sequence is TGTGCCAGCAGCCCAAATCGAGGGGGCTATGGCTACACCTTC. It translates to CASSPNRGGYGYTF.

The V call is TRBV5-1, the J call TRBJ1-2, with a tentative D call TRBD1 (6 bases). The germline V gene encodes CDR1 SGHRS and CDR2 YFSETQ. This CDR3 spans 16 amino acids. V was shortened by 0 bases and J by 4 bases, with 16 bases between the two germline ends. The CDR3 DNA sequence: TGCGCCAGCAGCTTGGCCGCGGGGGGCGATCTCTATGGCTACACCTTC. It is translated as CASSLAAGGDLYGYTF.

The rearrangement joins TRBV19 to TRBJ1-6; 9 bases fit TRBD1. The V gene end was trimmed by 7 bases and the J gene end by 9 bases; junction bases not matched to a gene: 10. Per germline, CDR1 LNHDA and CDR2 SQIVND (reference sequence). The CDR3 consists of 15 residues. CDR3 loop: CASTLTGQGGSPLHF. The CDR3 DNA reads as TGTGCCAGTACCCTCACGGGACAGGGCGGTTCACCCCTCCACTTT.

The genes are TRBV19 and TRBJ1-1, with a tentative D call TRBD1 (6 bases). The CDR3 has 15 amino acids. Trimming pared 1 base from V and 2 bases from J, leaving 11 bases between. Per germline, CDR1 LNHDA and CDR2 SQIVND (reference sequence). The CDR3 DNA sequence: TGTGCCAGTAGTATAGGGCGGGGGCTAAACACTGAAGCTTTCTTT. Its translation: CASSIGRGLNTEAFF.

This clone turned up a few times. The genes are TRBV4-1 and TRBJ1-6; D might be TRBD1 (5 bases). Trimming left V 3 bases short and J 9 bases short, with 18 bases between. Germline V gene data show CDR1 as MGHRA and CDR2 as YSYEKL. The CDR3 has 16 residues. CDR3 sequence: CASSHPGTGELSPLHF. As DNA, the CDR3 is TGCGCCAGCAGCCACCCCGGGACGGGAGAACTTTCACCCCTCCACTTT.

This clone was found a few times. The J gene is TRBJ2-5, the V gene TRBV5-1, with 7 bases aligning to TRBD2. Trimming cost V 0 bases and J 5 bases; bases outside gene matches: 10. Germline CDR1 is SGHRS and CDR2 is YFSETQ. This CDR3 contains 16 residues. The CDR3 protein is CASSLEPSGDVETQYF. CDR3 bases: TGCGCCAGCAGCTTGGAACCCAGCGGGGATGTGGAGACCCAGTACTTC.